The clone carrying this T cell receptor beta chain appeared a single time. The sample is drawn from a study of blood T cell repertoires in COVID-19. Trimming left V 1 base short and J 1 base short, with 8 bases between. From germline, CDR1 is SGHRS and CDR2 YFSETQ. The CDR3 contains 14 residues. Authors' analysis steps: For nucleated cells, counts were estimated from reference gene primer amplification. Produced via immunoSEQ multiplex PCR; TCRdb's table is partial and in-frame only. The V and J calls and clone size are taken from that table; D and trimming were inferred from the DNA. The sample contains about 90,000 clones, about 84% of which appear only once.

Sequencing was done on a sample of peripheral blood. This chain connects TRBV5-1 to TRBJ2-5, with D uncertain. The TCR sequence derives from an elderly man with active or convalescent COVID-19. The DNA for the CDR3 is TGCGCCAGCAGCTTGACTCCCTCCCAAGAGACCCAGTACTTC. Protein sequence: CASSLTPSQETQYF.